The 10 T cell receptor beta chains below all came from one sample that was sequenced in a study of memory CD4+ T cells and cytomegalovirus serostatus. Profiled with immunoSEQ multiplex PCR; TCRdb holds only in-frame clones, not every one. The sample has some 49,000 clones; approximately 78% are singletons. Single viable CD3+CD4+CD8-CD45RO+ cells were sorted as the memory CD4+ T cells. The sample taken for sequencing was memory CD4+ T cells from blood. These receptors came from an adult in good health and CMV-seronegative.

The chain carries TRBV7-5 and TRBJ2-6; the DNA was not used to check the table's D call, TRBD1. TRBV7-5 is listed as a pseudogene. CDR3 length: 20 amino acids. This CDR3 is CVRSLTSKGGRLSGANVLTF. The CDR3 nucleotides read TGTGTCAGAAGCTTAACATCAAAAGGGGGTCGGCTATCTGGGGCCAACGTCCTGACTTTC.

The V and J genes are TRBV4-1 and TRBJ1-2; D not resolved. V was cut by 2 bases and J by 0 bases, with 10 bases left in between. The germline V gene has CDR1 MGHRA and CDR2 YSYEKL. This CDR3 comprises 15 residues. CDR3 nucleotides: TGCGCCAGCAGCCAACCTCAGGAAACTAACTATGGCTACACCTTC. Translating it yields CASSQPQETNYGYTF.

The chain is built from TRBV7-7 and TRBJ2-3; 11 bases are a match to TRBD2. Trimming at V came to 4 bases and at J to 1 base, leaving 4 bases not matched to a gene. Germline V gene sequence: CDR1 SSHAT, CDR2 FNYEAQ (reference sequence). The CDR3 spans 16 residues. The CDR3 DNA reads TGTGCCAGCAGCTCTGGACTAGCGGGCCGCACAGATACGCAGTATTTT. Translating it yields CASSSGLAGRTDTQYF.

The rearrangement joins TRBV6-4 to TRBJ1-3, with TRBD1 as a possible D gene (6 bases). The V gene's germline CDR1 is MRHNA and CDR2 SNTAGT. This CDR3 is 10 amino acids long. In DNA form, the CDR3 reads TGTAGGGGGGATGGAAACACCATATATTTT. Protein sequence: CRGDGNTIYF.

This clone was picked up a small number of times. The genes are TRBV29-1 and TRBJ2-3, with TRBD2 matching 7 bases. Germline CDR1 SQVTM, CDR2 ANQGSEA. Germline trimming cut 4 bases from V and 8 bases from J; bases unmatched to any gene: 9. The CDR3 length is 13 residues. CDR3 DNA: TGCAGCGTTGCCGGGGGGAGGGTTGGTACGCAGTATTTT. Protein product: CSVAGGRVGTQYF.

This rearrangement joins TRBV7-2 to TRBJ1-1; the match to TRBD1 covers 9 bases. V was pared by 5 bases and J by 5 bases, with 6 bases of the junction left unmatched. Germline V gene sequence: CDR1 SGHTA, CDR2 FQGNSA. The CDR3 has 14 residues. CDR3 sequence reads: CASSQGQGGTEAFF. CDR3 bases: TGTGCCAGCAGCCAGGGACAGGGTGGAACTGAAGCTTTCTTT.

V and J are TRBV5-5 and TRBJ1-5; no definite D call. The CDR3 covers 15 residues. Germline values: CDR1 SGHKS, CDR2 YYEKEE (reference sequence). V was clipped by 0 bases and J by 0 bases, with 7 bases between them. The CDR3 reads CASSLENYSNQPQHF. The CDR3 bases are TGTGCCAGCAGCTTGGAAAATTATAGCAATCAGCCCCAGCATTTT. Filled out from reference TRBV5-5 and TRBJ1-5, the complete variable domain reads DAGVTQSPTHLIKTRGQQVTLRCSPISGHKSVSWYQQVLGQGPQFIFQYYEKEERGRGNFPDRFSARQFPNYSSELNVNALLLGDSALYLCASSLENYSNQPQHFGDGTRLSIL.

The CDR3 nucleotides read TGCAGTGCTAGCCGCAGGCATGAGCAGTTCTTC. It encodes CSASRRHEQFF. J is TRBJ2-1 and V is TRBV20-1, with D unclear. The V gene lost 3 bases and the J gene lost 8 bases, with 8 bases spanning the gap. The germline V gene encodes CDR1 DFQATT and CDR2 SNEGSKA (reference sequence). This CDR3 is built from 11 residues.

The chain recombines TRBV5-1 with TRBJ1-1, with D maybe TRBD1 (5 bases). The CDR3 is made up of 14 amino acids. CDR1 is SGHRS, CDR2 YFSETQ, per germline. The V and J ends lost 4 bases and 4 bases respectively, with 14 bases between them. CDR3 protein: CASSGVGGTTEAFF. The CDR3 DNA is TGCGCCAGCAGCGGAGTGGGAGGGACCACTGAAGCTTTCTTT.

The count of this clone is one. The chain recombines TRBV11-2 with TRBJ1-6, with D perhaps TRBD1 (5 bases). The length of the CDR3 is 15 residues. V lost 0 bases, J lost 9 bases, and 12 bases lay in between. Germline CDR1 reads SGHAT; CDR2 reads FQNNGV. The CDR3 DNA is TGTGCCAGCAGCTTAGAGGGGACTGGCGGTTCACCCCTCCACTTT. This translates into CASSLEGTGGSPLHF.